This T cell receptor (beta chain) is drawn from a study of beta chain features in type 1 diabetes. Study background: All samples combined gave about 100 million sorted cells for examination. Whole-study results and caveats: When Type 1 diabetes patients were examined, their TCRB CDR3s proved moderately but significantly shorter in all four CD4+ subsets. In the patient group, naive, central memory and Treg TCRB repertoires seemed more alike than in the healthy donor group. In type 1 diabetes patients, VDJ junctions had fewer insertions; deletions at these junctions were more frequent.

This clone was observed a few times. Its target is unknown. Trimming removed 3 bases from V and 2 bases from J, with 20 bases in between. CDR3 length equals 17 residues. Germline V lookup: CDR1 SQVTM, CDR2 ANQGSEA. Sequencing targeted expressed TCRB transcripts, as all isolated RNA had been reverse transcribed. An average approximately 3.5 million reads came from naive, central memory and regulatory T cell samples. Profiling relied on immunoSEQ multiplex PCR, and the TCRdb table lists in-frame clones only, not all of them. The sample comprises about 650,000 clones, 9.5% to 15% of which are singletons, and approximately 0.11% rests with the top ten.

The rearrangement joins TRBV29-1 to TRBJ1-5, with D unclear. Sequenced input: naive CD4+ T cells from blood. The clonotype comes from a man aged 25 to 40 with type 1 diabetes. For the CDR3, the DNA is TGCAGCGTTGAGGTGGAGGGAGGCACGCCGGGCAATCAGCCCCAGCATTTT. It yields the protein CSVEVEGGTPGNQPQHF.